This TCR beta chain originates from a study of blood T cell repertoires in COVID-19 (dated by TCRdb to the early 2020s). Some background on the complete study: Collaborator samples came from the United States, Italy and Spain and covered acute and convalescent phases of COVID-19. Subjects who had been exposed to COVID-19, were actively infected with it, or had recovered from it provided the deeply sampled blood TCRbeta repertoires that made up the dataset. The repertoires were released in a freely available public database meant as a resource for research on the immune response to SARS-CoV-2. The samples were drawn from two sources: the first 160 participants of the ongoing ImmuneRACE study, and 950 to 1,500 subjects contributed by 6 global collaborators. HLA class I and class II types, where available, came from metadata supplied by the sample provider rather than from assay-based typing. The material from the prospective study consisted of cDNA or gDNA derived from T cells, B-cell-depleted T cells, or PBMCs. Sample metadata almost always included a de-identified subject ID, COVID-19 status, age in years and sex.

Enrolling through a virtual design, the prospective study's participants ranged in age from roughly 18 to 95 years and lived across some 22 United States geographic areas. In the prospective study, participants were assigned to cohorts based on the clinical history participants reported in a screening survey and a study questionnaire. Each participant in the prospective study had whole blood, serum and a nasopharyngeal or oropharyngeal swab collected by mobile phlebotomists. Prospective study participants could optionally give additional blood draws and questionnaires over a roughly two-month period. Blood samples from the prospective study were shipped frozen or at room temperature prior to DNA extraction. This clone was detected only once. The antigen this receptor binds is unknown. The sample holds no much larger clone one base away, and base qualities are not on file. Study-level results and caveats: How much clinical and demographic metadata was included differed by source and by participant, and the metadata was provided uncurated.

TCRbeta CDR3 regions were amplified from genomic DNA by means of the immunoSEQ Assay, a bias-controlled multiplex PCR. From the authors' description of their analysis: The number of nucleated cells in each sample was estimated from the amplification of reference gene primers within the assay. Sequence reads were collapsed and filtered to measure the absolute abundance of every unique TCRbeta CDR3 rearrangement. For each sample, productive Simpson clonality was calculated as the square root of Simpson's diversity index across productive rearrangements. Drawn from immuneACCESS, this table holds only the in-frame rearrangements with V and J called that TCRdb kept. Clones are partly lost; checked studies trace under half to an unresolved V gene and leave the rest unexplained. V, J and clone size are taken as reported in that table, and D and trimming were inferred from the DNA itself. The table for this sample lists roughly 200,000 clones; approximately 85% of them were counted only once. The ten largest clones represent 5.6% of the sample.

The sequenced sample was PBMCs or T cells enriched from blood (not recorded which). This clonotype was obtained from a man aged 35 to 55 with acute COVID-19.

The nucleotide sequence is TGTGCCAGCAGCTTGGCAGGCACTGAAAAACTGTTTTTT. Translated, it gives CASSLAGTEKLFF. This chain is built from TRBV5-6 and TRBJ1-4; the D gene is unclear. Inclusive of the bounding cysteine and phenylalanine, the CDR3 is 13 residues long. CDR3 DNA only is kept here, 39 bases in frame from base 1. Trimming at the junction amounts to 0 bases on V and 7 bases on J, and the germline ends lie 7 bases apart. Sequences SGHDT (CDR1) and YYEEEE (CDR2) are obtained from the germline V gene.